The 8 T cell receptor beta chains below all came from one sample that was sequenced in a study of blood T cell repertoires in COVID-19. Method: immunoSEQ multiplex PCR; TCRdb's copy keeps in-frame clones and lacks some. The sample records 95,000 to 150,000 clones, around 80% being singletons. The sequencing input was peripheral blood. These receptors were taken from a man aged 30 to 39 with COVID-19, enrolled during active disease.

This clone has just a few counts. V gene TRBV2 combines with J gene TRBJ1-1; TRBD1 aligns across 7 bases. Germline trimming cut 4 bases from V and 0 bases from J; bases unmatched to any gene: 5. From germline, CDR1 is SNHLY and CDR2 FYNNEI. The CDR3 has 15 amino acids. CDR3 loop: CASSGGQPMNTEAFF. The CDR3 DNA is TGTGCCAGCAGTGGGGGACAGCCTATGAACACTGAAGCTTTCTTT. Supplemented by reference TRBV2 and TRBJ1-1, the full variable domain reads EPEVTQTPSHQVTQMGQEVILRCVPISNHLYFYWYRQILGQKVEFLVSFYNNEISEKSEIFDDQFSVERPDGSNFTLKIRSTKLEDSAMYFCASSGGQPMNTEAFFGQGTRLTVV.

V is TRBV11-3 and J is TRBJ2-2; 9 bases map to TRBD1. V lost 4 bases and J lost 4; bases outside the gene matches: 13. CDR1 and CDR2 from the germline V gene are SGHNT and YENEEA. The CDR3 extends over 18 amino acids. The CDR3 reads CASSSVPGQGSGTGELFF. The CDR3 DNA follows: TGTGCCAGCAGCTCCGTCCCGGGACAGGGTTCGGGCACCGGGGAGCTGTTTTTT.

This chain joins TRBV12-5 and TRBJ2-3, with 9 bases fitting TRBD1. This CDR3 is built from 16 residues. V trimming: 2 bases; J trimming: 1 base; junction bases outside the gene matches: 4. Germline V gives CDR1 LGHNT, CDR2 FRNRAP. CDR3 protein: CASGLSRDRGTDTQYF. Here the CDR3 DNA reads TGTGCTAGTGGTTTGTCCCGGGACAGGGGCACAGATACGCAGTATTTT.

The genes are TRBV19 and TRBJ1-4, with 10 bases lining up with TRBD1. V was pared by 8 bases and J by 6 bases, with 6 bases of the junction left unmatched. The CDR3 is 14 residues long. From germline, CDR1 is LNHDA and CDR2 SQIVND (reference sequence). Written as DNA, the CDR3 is TGTGCCAGTCAGCCTGACAGGGGGCATGAAAAACTGTTTTTT. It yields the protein CASQPDRGHEKLFF.

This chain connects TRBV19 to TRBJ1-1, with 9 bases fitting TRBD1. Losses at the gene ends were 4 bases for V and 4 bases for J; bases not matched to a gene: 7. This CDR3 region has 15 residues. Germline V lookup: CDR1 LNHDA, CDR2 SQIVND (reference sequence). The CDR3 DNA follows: TGTGCCAGTAGTAAGGACAGGGGATTGGGCACTGAAGCTTTCTTT. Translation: CASSKDRGLGTEAFF.

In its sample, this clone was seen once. DNA of the CDR3: TGTGCCAGCAGCTGGACTAGCGGGGGCACAGATACGCAGTATTTT. Amino acid sequence: CASSWTSGGTDTQYF. The V and J genes are TRBV5-4 and TRBJ2-3; 12 bases are shared with TRBD2. J was trimmed by 1 base and V by 3 bases; bases with no gene match: 0. CDR3 length: 15 residues. Germline assignment: CDR1 SGHNT and CDR2 YYREEE (reference sequence).

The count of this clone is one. The CDR3 loop reads CASPPPGHQNTEAFF. DNA of the CDR3: TGTGCCAGCCCCCCTCCGGGACACCAGAACACTGAAGCTTTCTTT. This chain joins TRBV6-5 and TRBJ1-1; tentative D call: TRBD1 (6 bases). This CDR3 is 15 amino acids long. Germline loops: CDR1 MNHEY, CDR2 SVGAGI. V shed 8 bases and J shed 1 base, with 17 bases lying between them.

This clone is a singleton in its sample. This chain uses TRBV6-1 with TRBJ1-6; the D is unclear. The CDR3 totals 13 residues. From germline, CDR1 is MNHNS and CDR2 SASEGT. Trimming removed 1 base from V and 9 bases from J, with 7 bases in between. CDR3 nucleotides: TGTGCCAGCAGTGAAGATCCGGGTTCACCCCTCCACTTT. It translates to CASSEDPGSPLHF.